Below are 7 T cell receptor beta chains sequenced from a single sample in a study of blood T cell repertoires in COVID-19. Profiled with immunoSEQ multiplex PCR; TCRdb holds only in-frame clones, not every one. The sample holds roughly 50,000 clones, 65% to 90% seen once. The sample taken for sequencing was peripheral blood. These receptors were collected from a human donor in a cohort sampled during active COVID-19.

This chain links TRBV30 with TRBJ2-5; 7 nucleotides align to TRBD1. This CDR3 has 13 amino acids. Germline V CDR1 and CDR2: GTSNPN, SVGIG (reference sequence). Trimming took 2 bases from V and 3 from J; bases not matched to a gene: 3. Written as DNA, the CDR3 is TGTGCCTGGAGTACAGGGGCTAAAGAGACCCAGTACTTC. This translates into CAWSTGAKETQYF.

V gene TRBV5-5 combines with J gene TRBJ1-1; D gene uncertain. From germline, CDR1 is SGHKS and CDR2 YYEKEE (reference sequence). Trimming took off 4 bases at V and 1 base at J, with 14 bases between the two ends. The CDR3 length is 15 residues. The CDR3: CASSHVAHTNTEAFF. CDR3 nucleotide sequence: TGTGCCAGCAGCCACGTAGCCCACACGAACACTGAAGCTTTCTTT.

The chain links TRBV2 to TRBJ1-2, with D possibly TRBD1 on 5 matching bases. This CDR3 has 14 residues. CDR1 and CDR2 (germline): SNHLY, FYNNEI. V lost 2 bases and J 3 bases, leaving 10 bases between the germline ends. CDR3 sequence: CASSEQGGDYGYTF. The CDR3, as DNA: TGTGCCAGCAGTGAACAGGGAGGCGACTATGGCTACACCTTC.

V and J are TRBV18 and TRBJ1-2; possibly TRBD1 for D (5 bases). The CDR3 has 16 residues. Looked up from germline, CDR1 is KGHSH and CDR2 is LQKENI. Trimming removed 7 bases at V and 0 bases at J, with 18 bases between. In nucleotides, the CDR3 is TGTGCCAGCTTTGAAGGGGTAGCAGCTCCTAACTATGGCTACACCTTC. This gives the protein CASFEGVAAPNYGYTF. The full variable domain, its missing parts supplied by reference TRBV18 and TRBJ1-2, is NAGVMQNPRHLVRRRGQEARLRCSPMKGHSHVYWYRQLPEEGLKFMVYLQKENIIDESGMPKERFSAEFPKEGPSILRIQQVVRGDSAAYFCASFEGVAAPNYGYTFGSGTRLTVV.

The chain couples TRBV2 to TRBJ2-1, with D perhaps matching TRBD1 (6 bases). Per germline, CDR1 SNHLY and CDR2 FYNNEI. V lost 6 bases, J lost 6 bases, and 9 bases lay in between. The CDR3 totals 12 residues. CDR3 protein: CASREQGNEQFF. The CDR3 DNA sequence: TGTGCCAGCAGGGAACAGGGCAATGAGCAGTTCTTC.

The V call is TRBV4-2, the J call TRBJ1-1, with 9 positions matching TRBD1. This CDR3 is built from 16 residues. Germline CDR1 LGHNA, CDR2 YNFKEQ. V was pared by 1 base and J by 5 bases, with 8 bases of the junction left unmatched. This CDR3 is CASSQGLGQGFTEAFF. CDR3 sequence (DNA): TGTGCCAGCAGCCAAGGATTGGGACAGGGATTTACTGAAGCTTTCTTT.

This chain joins TRBV7-9 and TRBJ1-6, with TRBD1 matching 7 bases. Trimming removed 4 bases from V and 4 bases from J; junction bases left unmatched: 4. Germline CDR1 SEHNR, CDR2 FQNEAQ (reference sequence). CDR3 length: 15 amino acids. The chain's CDR3 is CASSSWGQYNSPLHF. In DNA form, the CDR3 reads TGTGCCAGCAGCTCATGGGGACAGTATAATTCACCCCTCCACTTT.